The rows below give T cell receptor beta chains drawn from one sample of a study of blood T cell repertoires in COVID-19. This table comes from immunoSEQ multiplex PCR, and its TCRdb copy is limited to in-frame clones, with some not included. The table lists about 400,000 clones, 70% to 90% of them singletons. Sequenced material: peripheral blood. The receptors here all came from a human donor in a cohort sampled during active COVID-19. CDR3s include the opening cysteine and the closing phenylalanine or tryptophan. The D gene is left open where the match is weak. Clone size is stated in some rows and not others, as once, few, many or a class when expanded.

clone_size | d_call | j_call | cdr3_length | v_call | cdr3_aa | cdr3_nt
NA | NA | TRBJ1-3 | 19 | TRBV18 | CASSPLSHTGSGAGNTIYF | TGTGCCAGCTCACCCCTCAGCCATACAGGGAGTGGTGCTGGAAACACCATATATTTT
NA | NA | TRBJ1-4 | 13 | TRBV29-1 | CSVATGSSGKLFF | TGCAGCGTGGCAACCGGGAGCTCAGGAAAACTGTTTTTT
NA | NA | TRBJ2-5 | 15 | TRBV27 | CASSQGPRVQETQYF | TGTGCCAGCAGTCAGGGGCCTAGGGTACAAGAGACCCAGTACTTC
NA | TRBD2 | TRBJ2-1 | 16 | TRBV5-6 | CASSFPTSAIFNEQFF | TGTGCCAGCAGCTTCCCGACTAGCGCTATTTTCAATGAGCAGTTCTTC
NA | NA | TRBJ2-2 | 13 | TRBV18 | CASSPSPPGELFF | TGTGCCAGCTCGCCCAGTCCCCCCGGGGAGCTGTTTTTT
NA | NA | TRBJ2-2 | 21 | TRBV4-1 | CASSQGRTGEGVAGVAGELFF | TGCGCCAGCAGCCAAGGGCGGACAGGGGAGGGGGTAGCGGGAGTAGCCGGGGAGCTGTTTTTT
once | TRBD2 | TRBJ2-7 | 16 | TRBV3-1/TRBV3-2 | CASSQSPLAGVYEQYF | TGTGCCAGCAGCCAAAGCCCCCTAGCGGGAGTCTACGAGCAGTACTTC
NA | NA | TRBJ2-7 | 15 | TRBV3-1/TRBV3-2 | CASSQFTGTPARQYF | TGTGCCAGCAGCCAGTTCACGGGGACACCGGCGAGACAGTACTTC
NA | TRBD1 | TRBJ2-1 | 15 | TRBV30 | CAWRETGVSYNEQFF | TGTGCCTGGAGAGAGACAGGGGTTTCCTACAATGAGCAGTTCTTC
NA | TRBD2 | TRBJ2-1 | 15 | TRBV24-1 | CATSGGTSGSNEQFF | TGTGCCACCAGTGGCGGTACTAGCGGGAGCAATGAGCAGTTCTTC
NA | TRBD2 | TRBJ2-3 | 16 | TRBV7-2 | CASSSSGGVVTDTQYF | TGTGCCAGCAGCAGCAGCGGGGGGGTGGTCACAGATACGCAGTATTTT
few | NA | TRBJ2-1 | 15 | TRBV19 | CASLRPALSYNEQFF | TGTGCCAGTTTGCGGCCAGCGCTCTCCTACAATGAGCAGTTCTTC
NA | TRBD2 | TRBJ2-1 | 16 | TRBV4-1 | CASSTRLAGDGNEQFF | TGCGCCAGCAGCACTAGACTAGCGGGGGATGGCAATGAGCAGTTCTTC
few | NA | TRBJ1-6 | 14 | TRBV5-1 | CASSLRDTHSPLHF | TGCGCCAGCAGCCTCCGGGACACTCATTCACCCCTCCACTTT
NA | NA | TRBJ2-1 | 11 | TRBV2 | CASSLLEGQFF | TGTGCCAGCAGTTTGCTTGAGGGACAGTTCTTC
NA | TRBD1 | TRBJ2-3 | 16 | TRBV5-8 | CASSLGVGQGADTQYF | TGTGCCAGCAGCTTGGGTGTGGGACAGGGAGCAGATACGCAGTATTTT
NA | TRBD1 | TRBJ1-2 | 18 | TRBV7-6 | CASSLEAGQGALAYGYTF | TGTGCCAGCAGCTTAGAGGCCGGACAGGGGGCGCTCGCCTATGGCTACACCTTC
few | NA | TRBJ2-7 | 16 | TRBV7-9 | CASSFGGSESSYEQYF | TGTGCCAGCAGCTTTGGAGGGAGCGAGAGCTCCTACGAGCAGTACTTC
few | TRBD1 | TRBJ2-7 | 13 | TRBV2 | CASKTGPGGEQYF | TGTGCCAGCAAGACAGGGCCTGGGGGCGAGCAGTACTTC